The 8 T cell receptor beta chains below come from one sample, sequenced in a study of tumor and adjacent non-tumor tissue in lung cancer. A modified ARM-PCR protocol with three rounds of nested PCR amplified TCRbeta. TCRdb reprocessed the multiplex PCR reads via MiXCR and lists one record per CDR3 protein. This table has 90,000 to 120,000 distinct CDR3 sequences, less than 75% appearing once. The template was RNA from unsorted bulk tissue. More than 3 cm separated this lung sample from the edge of the tumor. Sequences were obtained from distant non-tumor lung tissue. These receptors all come from a man in his thirties or forties with non-small cell lung cancer.

In this sample, this clonotype turned up a few times. V and J are TRBV19 and TRBJ2-3; the D call may be TRBD1 or TRBD2 (5 bases each). With 6 bases removed from V and 2 bases from J, the gap between germline ends came to 12 bases. Looked up from germline, CDR1 is LNHDA and CDR2 is SQIVND (reference sequence). The length of the CDR3 is 14 residues. The CDR3 bases are TGTGCCAGTAGCCCGAGGGGCCACACAGATACGCAGTATTTT. Its protein product is CASSPRGHTDTQYF. Drawing the rest from reference TRBV19 and TRBJ2-3, the complete variable domain is DGGITQSPKYLFRKEGQNVTLSCEQNLNHDAMYWYRQDPGQGLRLIYYSQIVNDFQKGDIAEGYSVSREKKESFPLTVTSAQKNPTAFYLCASSPRGHTDTQYFGPGTRLTVL.

In this sample, this clonotype turned up many times. The chain has TRBV28 and TRBJ1-4; D is perhaps TRBD1 (5 bases). The germline V gene encodes CDR1 MDHEN and CDR2 SYDVKM. V gave up 3 bases and J gave up 10 bases, with 30 bases separating them. The CDR3 totals 19 residues. The CDR3 here is CASSFPYTITGPFSGKLFF. In nucleotides, the CDR3 is TGTGCCAGCAGTTTTCCTTACACAATCACAGGACCTTTCAGCGGAAAACTGTTTTTT.

The DNA for the CDR3 is TGCAGTGCTAGAGACTCCACGCGAGCGGGGACAAATACGCAGTATTTT. As protein: CSARDSTRAGTNTQYF. This chain joins TRBV20-1 and TRBJ2-3, with D possibly TRBD2 on 7 matching bases. The CDR3 covers 16 residues. The germline gives CDR1 DFQATT, CDR2 SNEGSKA (reference sequence). Trimming cost V 0 bases and J 7 bases, with 20 bases left between them.

There are many counts of this clonotype. V and J are TRBV20-1 and TRBJ2-7; 10 positions agree with TRBD1. V lost 4 bases and J lost 6; bases outside the gene matches: 9. This CDR3 contains 14 residues. Germline loops: CDR1 DFQATT, CDR2 SNEGSKA (reference sequence). CDR3: CSAILTGGFSEQYF. The DNA for the CDR3 is TGCAGTGCTATCCTGACAGGGGGCTTTAGCGAGCAGTACTTC.

For this clonotype: Given a much more abundant clone one base away, this may be a read error. J is TRBJ2-2 and V is TRBV11-2; D might be TRBD2 (6 bases). From germline, CDR1 is SGHAT and CDR2 FQNNGV. The CDR3 covers 14 residues. The CDR3 sequence: CTSSAGPNTGELFF. The CDR3 nucleotides read TGTACCAGCAGCGCGGGACCAAACACCGGGGAGCTGTTTTTT.

This clonotype was seen a handful of times. CDR3 residues: CASSLFESNQPQHF. CDR3 sequence (DNA): TGTGCCAGCAGCTTATTCGAAAGCAATCAGCCCCAGCATTTT. The J gene is TRBJ1-5, the V gene TRBV7-2; the D is unclear. The CDR3 length is 14 residues. Trimming took 2 bases from V and 1 from J, leaving 6 bases between them. Germline V gives CDR1 SGHTA, CDR2 FQGNSA.

This clonotype occurred a few times. The CDR3 bases are TGTGCCAGCAGCGCTAGCGGCATCGAAGGGACGAGCTCCTACAATGAGCAGTTCTTC. Its protein is CASSASGIEGTSSYNEQFF. The genes are TRBV5-4 and TRBJ2-1, with 7 bases matching TRBD2. CDR1 is SGHNT, CDR2 YYREEE, per germline (reference sequence). V was pared by 4 bases and J by 0 bases, with 16 bases of the junction left unmatched. CDR3 length: 19 residues.

The V call is TRBV10-2, the J call TRBJ2-1; TRBD2 matches at 12 bases. This CDR3 contains 22 residues. Per germline, CDR1 WSHSY and CDR2 SAAADI. V gave up 2 bases and J gave up 0 bases; unmatched junction bases: 17. Here the CDR3 DNA reads TGCGCCAGCAGTGAGATGGGACTAGCGGGTTCCTACCGCGGGGCCTCCTACAATGAGCAGTTCTTC. This codes for CASSEMGLAGSYRGASYNEQFF.